This TCR beta chain emerged from a study of a mutant IDH1 vaccine in newly diagnosed glioma. Turning to the study itself: First vaccine doses came 4-6 weeks after radiotherapy alone, or with temozolomide cycles. The earlier regimen, radiotherapy, temozolomide, or both, was most often both.

For this clone: The antigen is unknown.

The protocol was immunoSEQ multiplex PCR, while the TCRdb copy is restricted to in-frame clones and leaves out a portion. The sample lists approximately 39,000 clones, roughly 79% occurring once. This CDR3 region has 15 residues. Trimming pared 3 bases from V and 0 bases from J, leaving 12 bases between. Germline-derived CDR1 and CDR2 are SGHRS and YFSETQ. The time point denotes: week 5, during vaccination. Every single dose of the vaccine, 300 ug of mutant IDH1 20-mer peptide, came with topical imiquimod. The rearrangement links TRBV5-1 to TRBJ2-5; weak D call: TRBD1 (6 bases). This sequence was found in a man in his forties or fifties with glioma. The sequencing here drew on PBMCs, taken from a glioma patient whose treatment included an IDH1 peptide vaccine. The CDR3 is CASSSDSPYQETQYF. The CDR3 DNA reads as TGCGCCAGCAGCTCGGACAGTCCCTACCAAGAGACCCAGTACTTC. The variable domain in full, with the rest retrieved from reference TRBV5-1 and TRBJ2-5, is KAGVTQTPRYLIKTRGQQVTLSCSPISGHRSVSWYQQTPGQGLQFLFEYFSETQRNKGNFPGRFSGRQFSNSRSEMNVSTLELGDSALYLCASSSDSPYQETQYFGPGTRLLVL.